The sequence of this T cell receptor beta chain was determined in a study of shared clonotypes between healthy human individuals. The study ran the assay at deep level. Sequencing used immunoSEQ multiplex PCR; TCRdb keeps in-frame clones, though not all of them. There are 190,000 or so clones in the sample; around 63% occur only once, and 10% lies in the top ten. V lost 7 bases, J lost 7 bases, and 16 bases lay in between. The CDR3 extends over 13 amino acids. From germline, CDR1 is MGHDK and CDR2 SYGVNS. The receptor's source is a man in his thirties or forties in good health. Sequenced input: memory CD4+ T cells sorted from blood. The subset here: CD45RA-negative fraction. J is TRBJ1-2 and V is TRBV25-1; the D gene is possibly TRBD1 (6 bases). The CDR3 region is CASTDGGRSGYTF. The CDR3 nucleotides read TGTGCCAGCACTGACGGGGGGCGAAGTGGCTACACCTTC.